These T cell receptor beta chains were read from a single sample in a study of blood T cell repertoires in COVID-19. Only in-frame clones appear in the TCRdb table, and some are missing; sequencing was by immunoSEQ multiplex PCR. Of over 150,000 clones listed, roughly four fifths are singletons. Sequenced input: peripheral blood. Every receptor here comes from a woman aged 60-75 years with acute or convalescent COVID-19. The CDR3 runs from the conserved cysteine through the conserved F or W. D genes are given only for firm matches. Only some rows state a clone size, as once, few, many or a class for expanded clones.

d_call,v_call,j_call,clone_size,cdr3_aa,cdr3_nt
-,TRBV3-1/TRBV3-2,TRBJ1-4,-,CASSQVWGGVNEKLFF,TGTGCCAGCAGCCAAGTCTGGGGGGGAGTTAATGAAAAACTGTTTTTT
TRBD1,TRBV2,TRBJ1-6,few,CASSRDRHNSPLHF,TGTGCCAGCAGCCGGGACAGGCATAATTCACCCCTCCACTTT
-,TRBV7-3,TRBJ2-2,-,CASSLQLAGPGGELFF,TGTGCCAGCAGCTTACAGCTAGCTGGCCCGGGCGGGGAGCTGTTTTTT
TRBD1,TRBV3-1/TRBV3-2,TRBJ1-1,-,CASSRTGSNTEAFF,TGTGCCAGCAGCCGGACAGGGTCGAACACTGAAGCTTTCTTT
-,TRBV5-1,TRBJ1-2,-,CASSLQGENGYTF,TGCGCCAGCAGCTTACAGGGAGAGAATGGCTACACCTTC
TRBD1,TRBV11-2,TRBJ2-7,-,CASSPGQGAGEQYF,TGTGCCAGCAGCCCCGGACAGGGGGCTGGCGAGCAGTACTTC
TRBD2,TRBV3-1/TRBV3-2,TRBJ2-1,once,CASAGWGTSAADEQFF,TGTGCGAGCGCGGGTTGGGGGACTAGCGCGGCCGATGAGCAGTTCTTC
-,TRBV6-6,TRBJ2-7,-,CASSYSENYEQYF,TGTGCCAGCAGTTACTCGGAGAACTACGAGCAGTACTTC
-,TRBV6-1,TRBJ2-7,-,CASSEFSSLSYEQYF,TGTGCCAGCAGTGAATTTAGTAGCCTCTCCTACGAGCAGTACTTC
-,TRBV6-5,TRBJ1-4,-,CASSYRTSSREKLFF,TGTGCCAGCAGTTATCGGACATCCTCGAGGGAAAAACTGTTTTTT
TRBD1,TRBV28,TRBJ1-5,few,CASGTGGQPQHF,TGTGCCAGCGGGACAGGGGGTCAGCCCCAGCATTTT
-,TRBV28,TRBJ1-1,-,CASSLNTPEAFF,TGTGCCAGCAGTTTAAACACACCCGAAGCTTTCTTT
-,TRBV27,TRBJ2-3,-,CASSWPGTDTQYF,TGTGCCAGCAGTTGGCCAGGGACAGATACGCAGTATTTT
-,TRBV5-1,TRBJ2-2,-,CASSEQGRELFF,TGCGCCAGCAGCGAACAGGGCAGGGAGCTGTTTTTT
-,TRBV7-9,TRBJ1-6,-,CASSLSSEGSPLHF,TGTGCCAGCAGCTTAAGCTCGGAGGGTTCACCCCTCCACTTT
-,TRBV18,TRBJ1-1,-,CASLDRLSNTEAFF,TGTGCCAGCTTAGACAGGTTATCGAACACTGAAGCTTTCTTT
-,TRBV6-1,TRBJ1-2,-,CASSEAGGLSFYGYTF,TGTGCCAGCAGTGAAGCAGGCGGCCTATCCTTCTATGGCTACACCTTC
-,TRBV30,TRBJ2-5,-,CAWSSGGIGETQYF,TGTGCCTGGAGCTCTGGGGGGATTGGGGAGACCCAGTACTTC
-,TRBV12-2,TRBJ1-5,-,CASRLAWAGNQPQHF,TGTGCAAGTCGCTTAGCGTGGGCTGGCAATCAGCCCCAGCATTTT
-,TRBV3-1/TRBV3-2,TRBJ1-2,-,CASSLVSGDGYTF,TGTGCCAGCAGCCTAGTGTCAGGGGATGGCTACACCTTC
-,TRBV12-3/TRBV12-4,TRBJ2-3,-,CASSYSRDTQYF,TGTGCCAGCAGTTATTCTCGGGATACGCAGTATTTT
TRBD1,TRBV23-1,TRBJ1-6,once,CASRKNRDRYSPLHF,TGCGCCAGCAGGAAAAACCGGGACAGGTATTCACCCCTCCACTTT
-,TRBV5-1,TRBJ1-1,-,CASSLAGSGAFF,TGCGCCAGCAGCTTGGCAGGATCTGGGGCTTTCTTT
-,TRBV2,TRBJ2-6,-,CASSEGAGANVLTF,TGTGCCAGCAGTGAGGGCGCTGGGGCCAACGTCCTGACTTTC
-,TRBV7-9,TRBJ2-7,-,CASSYLGGGKNEQYF,TGTGCCAGCAGCTACCTTGGGGGGGGCAAGAACGAGCAGTACTTC
TRBD2,TRBV10-3,TRBJ2-1,few,CAISPGGGNEQFF,TGTGCCATCAGTCCGGGAGGGGGCAATGAGCAGTTCTTC
-,TRBV28,TRBJ2-2,-,CASSLLAGTGELFF,TGTGCCAGCAGCCTCCTGGCTGGTACCGGGGAGCTGTTTTTT
-,TRBV19,TRBJ1-5,-,CASSMKEAYSNQPQHF,TGTGCCAGTAGTATGAAAGAAGCTTATAGCAATCAGCCCCAGCATTTT
-,TRBV18,TRBJ1-1,-,CASSDRGEAFF,TGTGCCAGCTCAGACCGGGGGGAAGCTTTCTTT
-,TRBV3-1/TRBV3-2,TRBJ2-1,few,CASSQEGRGIYNEQFF,TGTGCCAGCAGCCAAGAGGGCCGGGGGATCTACAATGAGCAGTTCTTC
-,TRBV5-1,TRBJ2-3,-,CASSLVGLGTDTQYF,TGCGCCAGCAGCTTGGTGGGACTGGGCACAGATACGCAGTATTTT
TRBD2,TRBV5-1,TRBJ2-2,once,CASSTGLAANTGELFF,TGCGCCAGCAGCACCGGACTAGCGGCGAACACCGGGGAGCTGTTTTTT
TRBD1,TRBV24-1,TRBJ2-1,-,CATSDSGTGKDYNEQFF,TGTGCCACCAGTGATTCCGGGACAGGGAAGGATTACAATGAGCAGTTCTTC
TRBD1,TRBV18,TRBJ2-5,-,CASSPATGGQETQYF,TGTGCCAGCTCACCAGCGACAGGGGGCCAAGAGACCCAGTACTTC
-,TRBV18,TRBJ1-3,-,CASSPKTAGDSGNTIYF,TGTGCCAGCTCACCTAAAACAGCAGGGGACTCTGGAAACACCATATATTTT
-,TRBV6-5,TRBJ1-2,-,CASSYVRTDPNYGYTF,TGTGCCAGCAGTTACGTCCGGACAGACCCTAACTATGGCTACACCTTC
-,TRBV27,TRBJ1-6,-,CASSRAWGFSRDSPLHF,TGTGCCAGCAGCCGCGCTTGGGGTTTTTCGAGGGATTCACCCCTCCACTTT
-,TRBV5-1,TRBJ1-5,few,CASSLVGGGGQPQHF,TGCGCCAGCAGCTTGGTGGGCGGGGGCGGCCAGCCCCAGCATTTT
-,TRBV6-5,TRBJ1-2,-,CASSVRDTEYGYTF,TGTGCCAGCTCAGTCAGGGATACCGAGTATGGCTACACCTTC
-,TRBV7-6,TRBJ1-4,-,CASTPFPAGLYATNEKLFF,TGTGCCAGCACCCCCTTCCCAGCAGGGTTATATGCAACTAATGAAAAACTGTTTTTT
TRBD2,TRBV5-1,TRBJ2-5,-,CASSSGGAVGETQYF,TGCGCCAGCTCTAGCGGGGGGGCAGTTGGGGAGACCCAGTACTTC
TRBD2,TRBV5-5,TRBJ2-2,-,CASSPRLAGGLDTGELFF,TGTGCCAGCAGCCCTAGACTAGCGGGGGGGCTTGACACCGGGGAGCTGTTTTTT
TRBD2,TRBV10-1,TRBJ2-5,-,CASGAQRGQETQYF,TGCGCCAGCGGAGCTCAGCGGGGGCAAGAGACCCAGTACTTC
TRBD1,TRBV5-1,TRBJ2-5,-,CASSLGTGKFQETQYF,TGCGCCAGCAGCTTAGGGACAGGGAAGTTCCAAGAGACCCAGTACTTC
TRBD2,TRBV23-1,TRBJ2-4,once,CASSQSVEIAGGKNIQYF,TGCGCCAGCAGTCAATCGGTCGAAATAGCGGGGGGGAAAAACATTCAGTACTTC
TRBD1,TRBV9,TRBJ1-1,-,CASSPQTGINTEAFF,TGTGCCAGCAGCCCTCAGACAGGGATTAACACTGAAGCTTTCTTT
-,TRBV28,TRBJ1-2,-,CASSLGVAGGYTF,TGTGCCAGCAGTTTGGGTGTCGCGGGTGGCTACACCTTC
-,TRBV7-2,TRBJ2-5,once,CASSPQGFQETQYF,TGTGCCAGCAGCCCCCAGGGGTTCCAAGAGACCCAGTACTTC
-,TRBV19,TRBJ2-2,-,CASSNRASNTGELFF,TGTGCCAGTAGTAACAGGGCCTCGAACACCGGGGAGCTGTTTTTT
TRBD2,TRBV5-3,TRBJ2-7,-,CARSLASGSYEQYF,TGTGCCAGAAGCTTGGCTAGCGGGTCCTACGAGCAGTACTTC
-,TRBV5-1,TRBJ1-1,-,CASSSLLGNTEAFF,TGCGCCAGCAGCTCACTTCTAGGTAACACTGAAGCTTTCTTT
TRBD1,TRBV6-5,TRBJ1-1,-,CASSSHDRATEAFF,TGTGCCAGCAGTTCCCACGACAGGGCCACTGAAGCTTTCTTT